Each of the 24 T cell receptor beta chains below was sequenced from the same sample in a study of cytomegalovirus exposure and HLA in healthy donors. Primers for the PCR totalled 60 Vbeta and 13 Jbeta. Clones were read by immunoSEQ multiplex PCR, and TCRdb kept only the in-frame ones, dropping some. The repertoire holds some 120,000 clones, with about 80% as singletons. Sequenced: PBMCs. These receptors originate from a man younger than 40 in good health and CMV-seronegative.

J is TRBJ2-5 and V is TRBV7-2; 14 nucleotides line up with TRBD2. The V gene end was trimmed by 3 bases and the J gene end by 14 bases; junction bases not matched to a gene: 5. CDR3 size: 13 residues. The germline V gene encodes CDR1 SGHTA and CDR2 FQGNSA. CDR3 in amino acids: CASSLGLAGDYYF. CDR3 nucleotides: TGTGCCAGCAGCTTGGGACTAGCGGGAGATTATTACTTC.

The CDR3 spells CASSFDRGNTEAFF. Here the CDR3 DNA reads TGTGCCAGCAGCTTCGACAGGGGGAACACTGAAGCTTTCTTT. This chain uses TRBV14 with TRBJ1-1; 8 nucleotides agree with TRBD1. Trimming removed 5 bases from V and 1 base from J; junction bases left unmatched: 3. The CDR3 consists of 14 residues. Germline values: CDR1 SGHDN, CDR2 FVKESK.

This chain uses TRBV5-5 with TRBJ1-3; D is ambiguous. Germline V lookup: CDR1 SGHKS, CDR2 YYEKEE (reference sequence). The CDR3 runs to 18 residues. V lost 0 bases, J lost 1 base, and 17 bases lay in between. CDR3 coding DNA: TGTGCCAGCAGCTTGGAGGACTCAAGGATTAGTTCTGGAAACACCATATATTTT. It codes for CASSLEDSRISSGNTIYF.

The CDR3 spells CASSHLQGSDYGYTF. The CDR3 DNA is TGTGCCAGCAGCCATTTACAGGGGTCGGACTATGGCTACACCTTC. The genes are TRBV14 and TRBJ1-2; 7 bases align to TRBD1. This CDR3 region has 15 residues. CDR1 SGHDN and CDR2 FVKESK come from the germline V gene. V was clipped by 3 bases and J by 3 bases; unmatched bases: 7.

The V gene is TRBV6-4, the J gene TRBJ1-1, with TRBD1 identical over 7 bases. CDR3 size: 15 residues. In germline, CDR1 is MRHNA, CDR2 SNTAGT. Trimming removed 5 bases from V and 1 base from J; junction bases left unmatched: 7. The CDR3 region has the DNA TGTGCCAGCAGTAGGACAGGTATCGGGAACACTGAAGCTTTCTTT. Encoded protein: CASSRTGIGNTEAFF.

This clone was seen a few times. The genes are TRBV4-3 and TRBJ1-2; tentative D call: TRBD1 (5 bases). Germline assignment: CDR1 LGHNA and CDR2 YSLEER. Deletions cut 1 base from V and 6 bases from J, with 12 bases between. CDR3 length equals 14 residues. CDR3 DNA sequence: TGCGCCAGCAGCCAAGCCGACAGTTTGGATGGCTACACCTTC. Translated, it gives CASSQADSLDGYTF.

This clone appeared a few times. Other DNA variants within this sample encode the same CDR3. The chain has TRBV28 and TRBJ1-1; 9 bases map to TRBD1. J lost 0 bases, V lost 4 bases, and 6 bases had no gene match. Per the germline V gene, CDR1 is MDHEN and CDR2 is SYDVKM. CDR3 length equals 16 residues. The CDR3 DNA reads as TGTGCCAGCAGTTGGACAGGGGAATTGGTGAACACTGAAGCTTTCTTT. This codes for CASSWTGELVNTEAFF.

The chain carries TRBV28 and TRBJ2-7; D remains ambiguous. V was clipped by 2 bases and J by 6 bases, with 5 bases between them. Germline assignment: CDR1 MDHEN and CDR2 SYDVKM. The CDR3 covers 11 residues. This CDR3 is CASSLEVEQYF. The CDR3 DNA reads as TGTGCCAGCAGTTTAGAGGTCGAGCAGTACTTC.

V is TRBV18 and J is TRBJ2-7; 7 bases line up with TRBD1. The CDR3 contains 16 residues. Germline CDR1 reads KGHSH; CDR2 reads LQKENI. The V gene end was trimmed by 2 bases and the J gene end by 5 bases; junction bases not matched to a gene: 12. CDR3 loop: CASSPSRTRQGHEQYF. The CDR3 coding sequence is TGTGCCAGCTCACCATCTCGGACTCGACAGGGCCACGAGCAGTACTTC.

The table lists this clone with a few counts. Here the CDR3 reads CASMTAPGGNQPQHF. For the CDR3, the DNA is TGTGCCAGCATGACAGCCCCGGGGGGCAATCAGCCCCAGCATTTT. The chain recombines TRBV27 with TRBJ1-5, with a tentative D call TRBD1 (5 bases). Germline CDR1 and CDR2: MNHEY and SMNVEV (reference sequence). This CDR3 spans 15 amino acids. Trimming removed 7 bases from V and 2 bases from J, with 15 bases in between.

The V and J genes are TRBV5-1 and TRBJ2-3; 7 nucleotides match TRBD1. The CDR3 length is 15 residues. The germline CDR1 and CDR2 sequences are SGHRS and YFSETQ. Trimming removed 0 bases from V and 0 bases from J; junction bases left unmatched: 1. DNA for the CDR3: TGCGCCAGCAGCTTGGTGGGACAGAGCACAGATACGCAGTATTTT. Its translation is CASSLVGQSTDTQYF. The full variable domain, in which reference TRBV5-1 and TRBJ2-3 provide the parts outside the CDR3, is KAGVTQTPRYLIKTRGQQVTLSCSPISGHRSVSWYQQTPGQGLQFLFEYFSETQRNKGNFPGRFSGRQFSNSRSEMNVSTLELGDSALYLCASSLVGQSTDTQYFGPGTRLTVL.

V gene TRBV6-5 combines with J gene TRBJ2-5, with D maybe TRBD1 (6 bases). The DNA end favors TRBJ2-7, so the J call may be wrong. The CDR3 consists of 13 residues. Per the germline V gene, CDR1 is MNHEY and CDR2 is SVGAGI. Written as DNA, the CDR3 is TGTGCCAGCAGTTACGGGACAACCTACGAGCAGTACTTC. It translates to CASSYGTTYEQYF.

The CDR3 here is CASGIRGNNEQFF. The CDR3 DNA reads TGTGCCAGTGGAATACGGGGGAACAATGAGCAGTTCTTC. V and J are TRBV27 and TRBJ2-1, with D tentatively TRBD2 (6 bases). From germline, CDR1 is MNHEY and CDR2 SMNVEV (reference sequence). This CDR3 region has 13 residues. V was shortened by 9 bases and J by 5 bases, with 14 bases between the two germline ends.

This rearrangement joins TRBV5-1 to TRBJ2-3; the match to TRBD1 covers 7 bases. The CDR3 runs to 14 residues. Germline loops: CDR1 SGHRS, CDR2 YFSETQ. V shed 2 bases, J shed 2 bases, and the junction held 2 bases outside the gene matches. CDR3 residues: CASSFDRVTDTQYF. The CDR3, as DNA: TGCGCCAGCAGCTTCGACAGGGTCACAGATACGCAGTATTTT.

The rearrangement joins TRBV7-9 to TRBJ1-2; TRBD1 matches at 7 bases. Trimming cost V 6 bases and J 4 bases; bases outside gene matches: 8. The CDR3 is made up of 14 amino acids. The V gene's germline CDR1 is SEHNR and CDR2 FQNEAQ (reference sequence). As DNA, the CDR3 is TGTGCCAGCAGTCAGGGGGACACGGTCTATGGCTACACCTTC. Translation: CASSQGDTVYGYTF.

This chain links TRBV10-3 with TRBJ1-1; 7 bases align to TRBD1. This CDR3 has 13 residues. V dropped 6 bases and J dropped 1; count of bases not matched to a gene: 2. CDR1 and CDR2 from the germline V gene are ENHRY and SYGVKD. CDR3 DNA sequence: TGTGCCATCAGGGGGACAGCGAACACTGAAGCTTTCTTT. It yields the protein CAIRGTANTEAFF.

The J gene is TRBJ2-7, the V gene TRBV7-9; D unresolved. V was clipped by 5 bases and J by 4 bases, with 12 bases between them. In germline, CDR1 is SEHNR, CDR2 FQNEAQ (reference sequence). The CDR3 loop spans 13 amino acids. CDR3 nucleotide sequence: TGTGCCAGCAGCCCCGGGTTTAGTTACGAGCAGTACTTC. It specifies CASSPGFSYEQYF. Complete variable domain (other parts from reference TRBV7-9 and TRBJ2-7): DTGVSQNPRHKITKRGQNVTFRCDPISEHNRLYWYRQTLGQGPEFLTYFQNEAQLEKSRLLSDRFSAERPKGSFSTLEIQRTEQGDSAMYLCASSPGFSYEQYFGPGTRLTVT.

V usage is TRBV29-1 and J usage is TRBJ2-7, with 9 bases fitting TRBD2. V was clipped by 0 bases and J by 1 base; unmatched bases: 4. Per germline, CDR1 SQVTM and CDR2 ANQGSEA. There are 15 residues in the CDR3. This CDR3 reads CSVEDGSGSSYEQYF. In DNA, the CDR3 is TGCAGCGTTGAAGATGGTAGCGGGAGTTCCTACGAGCAGTACTTC.

The V gene is TRBV4-1, the J gene TRBJ2-7; TRBD2 agrees at 7 bases. From germline, CDR1 is MGHRA and CDR2 YSYEKL. The CDR3 runs 17 residues. V was clipped by 3 bases and J by 7 bases; unmatched bases: 18. CDR3 in DNA: TGCGCCAGCAGCCACGGTCTAGCGGAGCCCCCGGATGATGAGCAGTACTTC. Amino acids: CASSHGLAEPPDDEQYF.

As to this clone: One end of the junction does not line up with germline, which may come from a read error. CDR3 bases: TGTGCCAGCAGCCAAGAATACGGCGGGGGAAACTACGGGCAGTACTTC. It codes for CASSQEYGGGNYGQYF. This chain joins TRBV4-2 and TRBJ2-7; 7 nucleotides align to TRBD2. CDR1 is LGHNA, CDR2 YNFKEQ, per germline. This CDR3 has 16 amino acids.

This chain links TRBV6-1 with TRBJ1-2, with D unresolved. V was clipped by 2 bases and J by 2 bases, with 6 bases between them. The CDR3 extends over 13 amino acids. Germline loops: CDR1 MNHNS, CDR2 SASEGT. The CDR3 DNA reads TGTGCCAGCAGTGAATCTTCGAACTATGGCTACACCTTC. It encodes CASSESSNYGYTF.

This chain connects TRBV25-1 to TRBJ1-6; no definite D call. CDR1 is MGHDK, CDR2 SYGVNS, per germline. Deletions cut 3 bases from V and 7 bases from J, with 4 bases between. The CDR3 contains 12 residues. The CDR3, as DNA: TGTGCCAGCAGTGAGCGAAATTCACCCCTCCACTTT. It encodes CASSERNSPLHF.

CDR3 sequence: CASSQDQGEAFF. Here the CDR3 DNA reads TGTGCCAGCAGCCAAGATCAGGGTGAAGCTTTCTTT. This rearrangement joins TRBV4-2 to TRBJ1-1; D possibly corresponds to TRBD1 (5 bases). The CDR3 covers 12 residues. The germline CDR1 and CDR2 sequences are LGHNA and YNFKEQ. V lost 0 bases, J lost 7 bases, and 6 bases lay in between.

The gene calls are TRBV29-1 and TRBJ2-7; 9 bases match TRBD1. CDR3 length: 16 residues. The V gene's germline CDR1 is SQVTM and CDR2 ANQGSEA. J was trimmed by 0 bases and V by 1 base; bases with no gene match: 7. CDR3 in amino acids: CSVEATGTGISYEQYF. CDR3 DNA: TGCAGCGTTGAAGCCACCGGGACAGGGATCTCCTACGAGCAGTACTTC.